These 6 T cell receptor beta chains were sequenced from one sample in a study of Ad26.COV2.S vaccination and SARS-CoV-2 variants. The treatment here: some 19 received Ad26.COV2.S at low or high dose, single or two shots; 5 received placebo; per-sample allocation not given. Sampling happened 63 days after the first vaccine or placebo injection. Using immunoSEQ multiplex PCR, the repertoire was profiled, and TCRdb retains in-frame clones only, with some absent. The table has approximately 340,000 clones, roughly 84% seen once. Specimen: peripheral blood, collected in a trial of Ad26.COV2.S vaccine versus placebo. These receptors all come from a person aged 18-60 years who received the Ad26.COV2.S COVID-19 vaccine or a placebo.

This rearrangement joins TRBV30 to TRBJ2-7; D ambiguous. Germline-derived CDR1 and CDR2 are GTSNPN and SVGIG (reference sequence). The V end lost 4 bases, the J end lost 5 bases, and 15 bases lay between the germline ends. The CDR3 sequence is 13 residues long. CDR3 loop: CAWNPGLEHEQYF. The DNA of the CDR3 is TGTGCCTGGAATCCGGGCCTTGAACACGAGCAGTACTTC.

The chain joins TRBV6-5 to TRBJ2-4; a weak D match, TRBD2 (7 bases). Per the germline V gene, CDR1 is MNHEY and CDR2 is SVGAGI. V shed 4 bases and J shed 8 bases, with 21 bases lying between them. This CDR3 spans 16 amino acids. As DNA, the CDR3 is TGTGCCAGCAGTTTAACCGGGGGGCCCATAGAGGACATTCAGTACTTC. Protein: CASSLTGGPIEDIQYF.

This clone turned up a few times. The V and J genes are TRBV2 and TRBJ1-2, with D uncertain. The V end lost 3 bases, the J end lost 3 bases, and 2 bases lay between the germline ends. CDR3 length: 11 amino acids. Germline assignment: CDR1 SNHLY and CDR2 FYNNEI. CDR3 nucleotides: TGTGCCAGCAGTGACGACTATGGCTACACCTTC. Residues: CASSDDYGYTF.

The chain employs TRBV13 and TRBJ2-1; a weak D match, TRBD2 (6 bases). The CDR3 length is 15 residues. Germline CDR1 reads PRHDT; CDR2 reads FYEKMQ (reference sequence). V was shortened by 5 bases and J by 3 bases, with 14 bases between the two germline ends. The DNA for the CDR3 is TGTGCCAGCAGCCGCACTGCGGGGATCTACAATGAGCAGTTCTTC. This gives the protein CASSRTAGIYNEQFF.

The rearrangement links TRBV30 to TRBJ2-1, with D possibly TRBD2 on 6 matching bases. CDR1 GTSNPN and CDR2 SVGIG come from the germline V gene (reference sequence). V lost 0 bases to trimming and J lost 10 bases, with 19 bases between them. The CDR3 spans 15 residues. CDR3 in DNA: TGTGCCTGGAGTGTAGATGGGGGGTTCTCATCCGAGCAGTTCTTC. Translation gives CAWSVDGGFSSEQFF.

The chain recombines TRBV5-1 with TRBJ1-4; 7 bases line up with TRBD1. This CDR3 contains 15 residues. V shed 2 bases and J 8 bases; nucleotides not matched to a gene: 9. In germline, CDR1 is SGHRS, CDR2 YFSETQ. Here the CDR3 DNA reads TGCGCCAGCAGCTTAGACAGGGCCGGAGGGGAAAAACTGTTTTTT. Its translation is CASSLDRAGGEKLFF. Based on the CDR3 plus reference TRBV5-1 and TRBJ1-4, the full variable domain is KAGVTQTPRYLIKTRGQQVTLSCSPISGHRSVSWYQQTPGQGLQFLFEYFSETQRNKGNFPGRFSGRQFSNSRSEMNVSTLELGDSALYLCASSLDRAGGEKLFFGSGTQLSVL.